A single sample is the source of the 19 T cell receptor beta chains below, sequenced in a study of OX40 agonist ivuxolimab in advanced cancers. Sequenced by immunoSEQ multiplex PCR; TCRdb stores in-frame clones only, minus some. The top ten hold around 0.8% of the sample, which has 75,000 to 80,000 clones, around 80% seen once. The starting material was CD4+ or CD8+ T cells sorted from blood, obtained in a trial of the OX40 agonist ivuxolimab. The receptors shown here come from an adult with an advanced solid tumor such as melanoma, head and neck, liver or kidney cancer.

The rearrangement joins TRBV5-8 to TRBJ2-7, with D perhaps TRBD2 (6 bases). Germline V lookup: CDR1 SGHTS, CDR2 YDEGEE. This CDR3 is 14 amino acids long. The V end lost 5 bases, the J end lost 2 bases, and 14 bases lay between the germline ends. In DNA, the CDR3 is TGTGCCAGCAGTTGGGGGGATTCGGCCTACGAGCAGTACTTC. Its translation: CASSWGDSAYEQYF.

The J gene is TRBJ2-7, the V gene TRBV5-1; 7 bases fit TRBD1. The junction had 19 bases not matched to a gene; V was cut back by 7 bases and J by 12 bases. The CDR3 totals 14 residues. Germline CDR1 SGHRS, CDR2 YFSETQ. DNA for the CDR3: TGCGCCAGCGCTTTGGGGACAGAAACCTCTACGCGGTACTTC. Translated, it gives CASALGTETSTRYF. Filled out from reference TRBV5-1 and TRBJ2-7, the complete variable domain reads KAGVTQTPRYLIKTRGQQVTLSCSPISGHRSVSWYQQTPGQGLQFLFEYFSETQRNKGNFPGRFSGRQFSNSRSEMNVSTLELGDSALYLCASALGTETSTRYFGPGTRLTVT.

The chain employs TRBV7-2 and TRBJ1-2; D ambiguous. Trimming cost V 4 bases and J 3 bases, with 12 bases left between them. CDR3 length: 14 residues. CDR1 is SGHTA, CDR2 FQGNSA, per germline. The CDR3 DNA follows: TGTGCCAGCAGCTCCGCTAGGGAGGACTATGGCTACACCTTC. This sequence encodes CASSSAREDYGYTF. Using reference TRBV7-2 and TRBJ1-2 for the parts outside the CDR3, the full variable domain is GAGVSQSPSNKVTEKGKDVELRCDPISGHTALYWYRQSLGQGLEFLIYFQGNSAPDKSGLPSDRFSAERTGGSVSTLTIQRTQQEDSAVYLCASSSAREDYGYTFGSGTRLTVV.

V and J are TRBV30 and TRBJ1-2, with 10 bases that match TRBD1. Trimming at V came to 4 bases and at J to 2 bases, leaving 7 bases not matched to a gene. The germline V gene has CDR1 GTSNPN and CDR2 SVGIG (reference sequence). The CDR3 spans 15 residues. The DNA for the CDR3 is TGTGCCTGGAATAGAGGGGACAGGGGAAACTATGGCTACACCTTC. Amino acid sequence: CAWNRGDRGNYGYTF.

Here the CDR3 reads CASSSSGGTQSYNEQFF. The CDR3 DNA follows: TGCGCCAGCAGCTCCTCTGGGGGGACGCAGTCCTACAATGAGCAGTTCTTC. The chain couples TRBV5-1 to TRBJ2-1, with a possible D match to TRBD2 (6 bases). The V and J ends lost 3 bases and 1 base respectively, with 17 bases between them. Per the germline V gene, CDR1 is SGHRS and CDR2 is YFSETQ. This CDR3 contains 17 residues.

The V call is TRBV30, the J call TRBJ1-4; 8 nucleotides line up with TRBD1. The germline V gene has CDR1 GTSNPN and CDR2 SVGIG (reference sequence). V gave up 2 bases and J gave up 10 bases; unmatched junction bases: 6. The CDR3 covers 13 residues. The CDR3 bases are TGTGCCTGGAGTTTGACTGGGACAGGAAAACTGTTTTTT. Translated: CAWSLTGTGKLFF.

A word on this clone: Its ends do not fully match the called genes, so a read error is possible. This chain's CDR3 is CASSLAKGLAGDNEQFF. The CDR3 coding sequence is TGTGCTAGCAGCTTAGCGAAGGGACTAGCGGGAGACAATGAGCAGTTCTTC. The chain links TRBV7-7 to TRBJ2-1; 14 bases fit TRBD2. The germline CDR1 and CDR2 sequences are SSHAT and FNYEAQ (reference sequence). The CDR3 is made up of 17 amino acids.

J is TRBJ2-7 and V is TRBV15; 7 nucleotides match TRBD1. The V segment lost 1 base and the J segment 5 bases; nucleotides outside the gene matches: 5. CDR1 is LNHNV and CDR2 is YYDKDF in the germline V gene (reference sequence). The CDR3 loop spans 14 amino acids. The CDR3 sequence: CATSRGQGRDEQYF. The CDR3 nucleotides read TGTGCCACCAGCAGAGGACAGGGACGGGACGAGCAGTACTTC.

V gene TRBV5-4 combines with J gene TRBJ2-3; 16 bases line up with TRBD2. V was clipped by 3 bases and J by 4 bases; unmatched bases: 2. Looked up from germline, CDR1 is SGHNT and CDR2 is YYREEE (reference sequence). The CDR3 loop spans 16 amino acids. In DNA, the CDR3 is TGTGCCAGCAGCTCCGGGACTAGCGGGGGGGCAGATACGCAGTATTTT. It yields the protein CASSSGTSGGADTQYF.

The chain uses TRBV5-1 and TRBJ2-5, with TRBD2 identical over 12 bases. The J segment lost 1 base and the V segment lost 0 bases, leaving 7 bases of the junction unmatched. Germline CDR1 reads SGHRS; CDR2 reads YFSETQ. This CDR3 contains 18 residues. The CDR3 is CASSLGGLAGGPQETQYF. As DNA, the CDR3 is TGCGCCAGCAGCTTGGGGGGCCTAGCGGGAGGGCCCCAAGAGACCCAGTACTTC.

The chain carries TRBV4-2 and TRBJ1-1, with 7 bases lining up with TRBD1. The ends lost 0 bases at V and 5 bases at J; junction bases unmatched: 3. This CDR3 spans 14 amino acids. Germline lookup yields CDR1 LGHNA and CDR2 YNFKEQ. CDR3 in amino acids: CASSQESGGTEAFF. The CDR3 nucleotides are TGTGCCAGCAGCCAAGAGTCAGGGGGGACTGAAGCTTTCTTT.

This sequence joins TRBV25-1 and TRBJ1-1, with 7 bases lining up with TRBD1. The CDR3 totals 17 residues. Germline CDR1 reads MGHDK; CDR2 reads SYGVNS. J gave up 10 bases and V 4 bases, and 21 bases lay outside the gene matches. This CDR3 reads CASSATGVGRGSEGAFF. The CDR3 DNA is TGTGCCAGCAGTGCAACAGGGGTGGGGAGGGGTTCCGAGGGAGCTTTCTTT.

The chain couples TRBV19 to TRBJ2-3; the match to TRBD1 covers 9 bases. J gave up 1 base and V 10 bases, and 9 bases lay outside the gene matches. Germline lookup yields CDR1 LNHDA and CDR2 SQIVND (reference sequence). This CDR3 region has 15 residues. The CDR3 loop reads CATRSQGAGTDTQYF. In DNA, the CDR3 is TGTGCCACTCGATCACAGGGGGCTGGCACAGATACGCAGTATTTT.

The J gene is TRBJ2-7, the V gene TRBV19; 9 bases line up with TRBD1. Losses at the gene ends were 7 bases for V and 3 bases for J; bases not matched to a gene: 7. Germline assignment: CDR1 LNHDA and CDR2 SQIVND (reference sequence). This CDR3 region has 14 residues. The CDR3 DNA sequence: TGTGCCAGTACCGACGGGACAGGGAACTACGAGCAGTACTTC. Amino acids: CASTDGTGNYEQYF.

This clone was counted between two and nine times. CDR3 sequence (DNA): TGTGCCAGCAGTAGTCCCTACACCGGGGAGCTGTTTTTT. Translated: CASSSPYTGELFF. The chain employs TRBV6-6 and TRBJ2-2, with no clear D. Germline CDR1 reads MNHNY; CDR2 reads SVGAGI (reference sequence). V was pared by 5 bases and J by 3 bases, with 7 bases between. CDR3 length: 13 amino acids.

The rearrangement uses TRBV27 and TRBJ1-1; D not resolved. Germline-derived CDR1 and CDR2 are MNHEY and SMNVEV (reference sequence). Deletions cut 2 bases from V and 4 bases from J, with 8 bases between. This CDR3 contains 13 residues. CDR3 in amino acids: CASSLGRFTEAFF. The CDR3, as DNA: TGTGCCAGCAGTTTAGGGCGGTTCACTGAAGCTTTCTTT.

This clone was counted once. The rearrangement uses TRBV4-1 and TRBJ2-2; D may be TRBD1 (5 bases). Germline V gives CDR1 MGHRA, CDR2 YSYEKL. There are 16 residues in the CDR3. The V and J ends lost 4 bases and 2 bases respectively, with 14 bases between them. The DNA of the CDR3 is TGCGCCAGCAGCCGCTTATTTGGGGCTAACACCGGGGAGCTGTTTTTT. Its translation is CASSRLFGANTGELFF.

The gene calls are TRBV7-8 and TRBJ1-1; D is unclear. Germline lookup yields CDR1 SGHVS and CDR2 FQNEAQ. The length of the CDR3 is 13 residues. V lost 5 bases and J 1 base, leaving 8 bases between the germline ends. The CDR3 loop is CASSTHGNTEAFF. Written as DNA, the CDR3 is TGTGCCAGCAGCACCCACGGGAACACTGAAGCTTTCTTT. The full variable domain, its missing parts supplied by reference TRBV7-8 and TRBJ1-1, is GAGVSQSPRYKVAKRGQDVALRCDPISGHVSLFWYQQALGQGPEFLTYFQNEAQLDKSGLPSDRFFAERPEGSVSTLKIQRTQQEDSAVYLCASSTHGNTEAFFGQGTRLTVV.

The chain joins TRBV5-4 to TRBJ2-5, with 10 bases lining up with TRBD1. In germline, CDR1 is SGHNT, CDR2 YYREEE (reference sequence). Trimming took 4 bases from V and 5 from J; bases not matched to a gene: 2. This CDR3 is 13 amino acids long. The CDR3 DNA sequence: TGTGCCAGCAGCAGACAGGGGGCCGAGACCCAGTACTTC. Translation gives CASSRQGAETQYF.